This T cell receptor beta chain was captured in a study of patients and donors after allogeneic stem cell transplantation. TCRdb re-analysed the RT-PCR reads in MiXCR, keeping a single row per CDR3 protein. The data show 200,000 to 250,000 distinct CDR3 sequences, roughly 13% seen once. In the case of this clonotype: A junction end diverges from the germline sequence, so it may reflect a read error.

The TCR sequence derives from a human donor who was either an allogeneic HSCT recipient or a stem cell or donor lymphocyte infusion donor (not recorded which). It is not recorded whose cells these are; they may come from a transplant donor. Sequencing was performed on blood, either unsorted or a sorted T cell fraction (not recorded which).

CDR3 sequence (DNA): TGTACCAGCAGCCGAGACAGCGGGGAACTATCCTACGAGCAGTACTTC. Translating it yields CTSSRDSGELSYEQYF. The gene calls are TRBV12-3 or TRBV12-4 and TRBJ2-7; 7 bases agree with TRBD2. The CDR3 is 16 residues long.